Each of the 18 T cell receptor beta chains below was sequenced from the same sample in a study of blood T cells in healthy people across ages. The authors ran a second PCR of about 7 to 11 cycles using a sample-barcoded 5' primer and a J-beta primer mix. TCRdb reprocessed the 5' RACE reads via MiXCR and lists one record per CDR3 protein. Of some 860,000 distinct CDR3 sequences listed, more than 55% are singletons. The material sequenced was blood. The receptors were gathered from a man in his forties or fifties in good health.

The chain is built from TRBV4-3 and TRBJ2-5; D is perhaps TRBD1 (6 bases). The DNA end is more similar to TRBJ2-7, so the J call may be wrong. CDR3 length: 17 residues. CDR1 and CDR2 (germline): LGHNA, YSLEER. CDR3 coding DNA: TGCGCCAGCAGCCAAGAAAACCAGGGGCCCTGGGGTCGCGAGCAGTACTTC. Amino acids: CASSQENQGPWGREQYF.

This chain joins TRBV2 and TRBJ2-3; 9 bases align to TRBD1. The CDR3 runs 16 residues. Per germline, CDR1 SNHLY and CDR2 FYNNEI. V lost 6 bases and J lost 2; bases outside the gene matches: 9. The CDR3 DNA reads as TGTGCCAGCAGGAAGGGACAGGGATTTACCACAGATACGCAGTATTTT. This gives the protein CASRKGQGFTTDTQYF.

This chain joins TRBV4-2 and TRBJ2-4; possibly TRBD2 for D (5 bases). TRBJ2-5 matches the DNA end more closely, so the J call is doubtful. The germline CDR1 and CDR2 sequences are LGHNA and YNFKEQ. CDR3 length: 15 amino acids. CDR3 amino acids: CASSQVWSGQETQYF. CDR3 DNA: TGTGCCAGCAGCCAAGTCTGGAGCGGACAAGAGACCCAGTACTTC.

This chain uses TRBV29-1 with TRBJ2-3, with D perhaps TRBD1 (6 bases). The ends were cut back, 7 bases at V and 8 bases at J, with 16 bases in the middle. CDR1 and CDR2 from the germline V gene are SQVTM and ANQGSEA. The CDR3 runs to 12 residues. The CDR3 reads CSATTGLGTQYF. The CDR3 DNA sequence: TGCAGCGCCACCACAGGGCTTGGTACGCAGTATTTT.

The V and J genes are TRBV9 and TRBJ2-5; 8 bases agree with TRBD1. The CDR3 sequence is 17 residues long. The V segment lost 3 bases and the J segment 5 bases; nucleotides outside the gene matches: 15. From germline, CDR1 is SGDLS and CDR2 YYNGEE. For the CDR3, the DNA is TGTGCCAGCAGCGAAGAGGCGACAGGGGCCTCCCGGGAGACCCAGTACTTC. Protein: CASSEEATGASRETQYF.

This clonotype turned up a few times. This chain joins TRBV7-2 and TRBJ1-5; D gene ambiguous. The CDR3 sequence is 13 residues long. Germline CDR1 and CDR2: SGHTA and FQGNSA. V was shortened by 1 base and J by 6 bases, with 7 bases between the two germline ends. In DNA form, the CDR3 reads TGTGCCAGCAGCTTAGAGCGGGCTCAGCCCCAGCATTTT. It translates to CASSLERAQPQHF.

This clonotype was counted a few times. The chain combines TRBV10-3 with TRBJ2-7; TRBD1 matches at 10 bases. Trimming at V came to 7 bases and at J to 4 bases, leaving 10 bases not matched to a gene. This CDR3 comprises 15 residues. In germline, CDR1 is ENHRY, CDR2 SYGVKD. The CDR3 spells CAINRRTGGDYEQYF. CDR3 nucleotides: TGTGCCATCAACAGAAGGACAGGGGGAGATTACGAGCAGTACTTC.

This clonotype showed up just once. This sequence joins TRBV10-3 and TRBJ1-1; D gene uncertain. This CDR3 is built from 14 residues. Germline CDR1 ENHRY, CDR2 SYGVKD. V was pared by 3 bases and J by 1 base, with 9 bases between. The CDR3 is CAISDPGRNTEAFF. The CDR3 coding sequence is TGTGCCATCAGTGACCCGGGCAGGAACACTGAAGCTTTCTTT.

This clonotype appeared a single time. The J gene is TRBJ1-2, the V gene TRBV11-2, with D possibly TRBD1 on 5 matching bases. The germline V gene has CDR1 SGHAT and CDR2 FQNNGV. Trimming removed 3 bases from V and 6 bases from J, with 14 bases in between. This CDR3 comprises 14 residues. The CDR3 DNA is TGTGCCAGCAGCTTCGGGTTCGGGACGGATGGCTACACCTTC. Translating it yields CASSFGFGTDGYTF.

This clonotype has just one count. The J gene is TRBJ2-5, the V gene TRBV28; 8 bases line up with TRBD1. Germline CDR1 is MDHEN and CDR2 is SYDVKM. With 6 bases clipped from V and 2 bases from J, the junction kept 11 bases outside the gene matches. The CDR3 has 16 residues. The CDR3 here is CASSLRTGRLQETQYF. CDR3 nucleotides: TGTGCCAGCAGCCTAAGGACAGGGCGGTTACAAGAGACCCAGTACTTC.

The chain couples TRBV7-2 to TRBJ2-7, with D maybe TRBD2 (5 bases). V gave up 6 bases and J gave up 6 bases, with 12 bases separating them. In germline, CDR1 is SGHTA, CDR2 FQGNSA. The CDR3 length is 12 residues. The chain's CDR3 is CASRGIEGEQYF. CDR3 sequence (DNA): TGTGCCAGCAGGGGAATCGAGGGCGAGCAGTACTTC.

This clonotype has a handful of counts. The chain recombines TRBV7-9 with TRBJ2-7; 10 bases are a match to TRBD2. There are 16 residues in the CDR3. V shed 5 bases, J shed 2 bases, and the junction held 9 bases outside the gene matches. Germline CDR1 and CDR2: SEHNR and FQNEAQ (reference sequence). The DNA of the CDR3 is TGTGCCAGCAGCGGCGGGGCTAGCGGGAGTACCTACGAGCAGTACTTC. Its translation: CASSGGASGSTYEQYF.

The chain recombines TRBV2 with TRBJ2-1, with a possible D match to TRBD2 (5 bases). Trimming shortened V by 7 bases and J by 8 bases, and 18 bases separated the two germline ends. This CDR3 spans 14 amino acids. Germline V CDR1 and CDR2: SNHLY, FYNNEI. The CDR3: CASNERSSIYEQFF. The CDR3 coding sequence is TGTGCCAGCAATGAGCGGAGTAGTATCTATGAGCAGTTCTTC.

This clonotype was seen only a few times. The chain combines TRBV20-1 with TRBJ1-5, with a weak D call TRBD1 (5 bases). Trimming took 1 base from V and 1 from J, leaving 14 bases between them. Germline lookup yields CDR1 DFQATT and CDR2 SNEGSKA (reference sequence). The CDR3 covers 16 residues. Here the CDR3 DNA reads TGCAGTGCTAGAGCCTTTCAGGGTGGAAGCAATCAGCCCCAGCATTTT. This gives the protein CSARAFQGGSNQPQHF.

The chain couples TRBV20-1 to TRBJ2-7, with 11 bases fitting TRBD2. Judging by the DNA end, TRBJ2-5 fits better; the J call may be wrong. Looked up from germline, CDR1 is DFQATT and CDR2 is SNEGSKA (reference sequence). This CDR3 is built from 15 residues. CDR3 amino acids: CSATILSGGEETQYF. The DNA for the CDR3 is TGCAGTGCTACAATCCTTAGCGGGGGGGAAGAGACCCAGTACTTC.

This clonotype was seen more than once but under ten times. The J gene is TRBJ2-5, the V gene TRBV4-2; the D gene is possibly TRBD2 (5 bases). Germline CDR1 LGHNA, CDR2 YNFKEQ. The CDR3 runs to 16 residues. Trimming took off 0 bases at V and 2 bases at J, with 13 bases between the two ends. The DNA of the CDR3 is TGTGCCAGCAGCCAAGATGGGATAGCGTCACAAGAGACCCAGTACTTC. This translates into CASSQDGIASQETQYF.

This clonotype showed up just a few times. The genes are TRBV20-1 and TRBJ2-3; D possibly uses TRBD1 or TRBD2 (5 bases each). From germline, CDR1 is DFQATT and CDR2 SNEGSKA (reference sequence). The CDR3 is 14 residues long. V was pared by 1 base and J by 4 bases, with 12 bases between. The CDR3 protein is CSARVGASSDTQYF. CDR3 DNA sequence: TGCAGTGCTAGAGTAGGGGCTAGCTCAGATACGCAGTATTTT.

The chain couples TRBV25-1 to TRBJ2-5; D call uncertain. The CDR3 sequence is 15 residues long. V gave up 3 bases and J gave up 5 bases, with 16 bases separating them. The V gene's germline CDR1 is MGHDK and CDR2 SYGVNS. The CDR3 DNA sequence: TGTGCCAGCAGTGATTGGAGCGCCAACGGGGAGACCCAGTACTTC. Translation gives CASSDWSANGETQYF.